This T cell receptor (beta chain) is from a study of blood T cell repertoires in COVID-19. About the study: Donors in the United States, Italy and Spain gave samples during acute or convalescent COVID-19. T cells, B-cell-depleted T cells, or PBMCs provided the cDNA or gDNA that served as material.

Trimming cost V 4 bases and J 0 bases, with 12 bases left between them. CDR3 length: 16 amino acids. Per the germline V gene, CDR1 is LGHNA and CDR2 is YNFKEQ. The table came from immunoSEQ multiplex PCR; TCRdb's copy has only in-frame clones and leaves some out. The data show under 150,000 clones, 84% seen once. The rearrangement links TRBV4-2 to TRBJ1-4, with D perhaps matching TRBD1 (5 bases). The specimen sequenced was peripheral blood. The clonotype was recovered from a human donor in a cohort sampled during active COVID-19. In nucleotides, the CDR3 is TGTGCCAGCAGCCTCAATCCAGGGACAACTAATGAAAAACTGTTTTTT. Its protein is CASSLNPGTTNEKLFF.